This T cell receptor (beta chain) appears in the sequencing data of a study of blood T cell repertoires in COVID-19. Overall study: Acute and convalescent COVID-19 samples came from the United States, Italy and Spain. Sources were T cells, B-cell-depleted T cells, or PBMCs; the material itself was cDNA or gDNA.

V lost 2 bases and J lost 2, with 13 bases in between. From germline, CDR1 is GTSNPN and CDR2 SVGIG (reference sequence). This CDR3 comprises 14 residues. Libraries were prepared by immunoSEQ multiplex PCR; TCRdb keeps only in-frame clonotypes and omits some of them. The table records around 400,000 clones, over 75% of them present only once. The chain is built from TRBV30 and TRBJ2-7, with D possibly TRBD1 on 5 matching bases. This receptor was identified in a woman in her 30s with COVID-19, enrolled during active disease. Sequenced input: peripheral blood. The CDR3 spells CAWSSPDNTYEQYF. CDR3 DNA: TGTGCCTGGAGTTCTCCGGACAACACCTACGAGCAGTACTTC.